This T cell receptor (beta chain) was identified during a study of cytomegalovirus exposure and HLA in healthy donors. General study results and limits: Subsequent analysis found a tendency for first-cohort TCR clusters to co-occur within the roughly 130 validation repertoires.

Separation from the approximately 670-subject first cohort characterized the roughly 120-subject validation cohort, to which the donors belonged. Trimming removed 0 bases at V and 4 bases at J, with 6 bases between. CDR1 is MDHEN and CDR2 is SYDVKM in the germline V gene. The CDR3 spans 14 residues. Only in-frame clones appear in the TCRdb table, and some are missing; sequencing was by immunoSEQ multiplex PCR. This table holds 250,000 to 400,000 clones, about nine tenths found once. A remark on this clone: Its antigen is as yet unknown.

The sequence came from a woman aged 30 to 39 in good health and CMV-seropositive. The sequenced sample was PBMCs. V and J are TRBV28 and TRBJ2-2; TRBD1 is a possible D gene (5 bases). CDR3 residues: CASSLWQGTGELFF. CDR3 DNA sequence: TGTGCCAGCAGTTTATGGCAGGGCACCGGGGAGCTGTTTTTT.